This TCR beta chain was sequenced during a study of CD8 T cells in Susac syndrome (dated by TCRdb to between 2018 and 2021). About the full investigation: Among the Susac syndrome patients who were sequenced, clinically active disease was present in about six and clinical remission was observed in roughly eight. At blood withdrawal, Susac syndrome patients were either therapy-naive, taking corticosteroids (in some cases with IVIg as well), or taking IVIg alone. The study used repertoire sequencing to test whether antigen drove CD8+ T cell activation and differentiation in Susac syndrome.

Trimming costs V 2 bases and J 3 bases, and their ends lie 14 bases apart. CDR1 and CDR2 (SGDLS, YYNGEE) derive from the germline V gene. From its cysteine to its phenylalanine, the CDR3 spans 16 amino acids. The sequence is cut down to CDR3 DNA, 48 bases in frame from base 1. The research as a whole found: The number of individuals in the TCR sequencing and HLA analysis was acknowledged as relatively small. No clonal expansion was detected in the CD4+ T cell repertoire of Susac syndrome patients.

RNA was extracted using the RNeasy kit, and roughly 0.5 to 1 microgram was reverse transcribed with random hexamers. The immunoSEQ multiplex PCR assay, covering 54 Vbeta and 13 Jbeta segments, was used to amplify TCR beta CDR3 regions. Bias from PCR amplification was corrected by using a synthetic template baseline for primer optimization and for computational correction. The authors' pipeline ran thus. Reads were assigned to V, D and J genes according to IMGT and analyzed in immunoSEQ Analyzer, with only productive sequences retained. Clonality was calculated as one minus the Shannon entropy normalized by log2 of the number of productive unique sequences. Public and private clones were assessed among the 100 most prevalent clones of each patient and control. Clones were defined as Susac-specific if absent from the healthy and MS cohorts, from around 1,000 published viral clones and from other ImmuneACCESS disease sequences. TCRdb took the public reads, trimmed them with fastp at Q25, ran MiXCR for clone calling and kept in-frame beta chains. Rows are unified per CDR3 protein, each entry keeping the most common DNA and genes. For this entry, the V and J calls and clone size follow TCRdb and not the study's own pipeline. The sample table contains some 150,000 distinct CDR3 sequences; only one count was recorded for 85% to 95% of them. The ten largest clones capture 0.15% to 0.2% of the sample.

Notes on this clonotype: The antigen it recognizes is unknown. There are no base qualities to consult, and no much larger clone falls within one base.

Peripheral blood CD8+ and CD4+ T cells from healthy donors, Susac syndrome patients and multiple sclerosis patients were profiled by high-throughput TCR beta sequencing. The Susac syndrome patients fulfilled recently defined diagnostic criteria for definite or probable disease. Bulk CD8+ and CD4+ T cells were purified by magnetic negative isolation, whereas CD8+ TEMRA cells were enriched by FACS. Blood was drawn into EDTA tubes, processed within 24 hours, and PBMCs were isolated by density gradient centrifugation. PBMCs intended for TCR sequencing were cryopreserved in liquid nitrogen and were subsequently thawed in a 37 degrees C water bath. The sorted or isolated CD4+, CD8+ and CD8+ TEMRA cells reached a purity of at least 90%.

This clonotype was sampled from a human donor with Susac syndrome. The sample was CD4+ T cells from PBMCs. The chain links TRBV9 with TRBJ2-2, and possibly TRBD1, on 5 matching bases. The DNA reads as follows: TGTGCCAGCAGCGTCCGGGCCAGGGTGGACACCGGGGAGCTGTTTTTT. The translation is CASSVRARVDTGELFF.